This TCR beta chain was obtained from a study of glioma-infiltrating T cells. Overall study results and limits: Tissue and blood shared very few CDR3 sequences.

CDR1 is LGHNA and CDR2 is YSLEER in the germline V gene. Trimming stripped 2 bases from V and 9 bases from J, with 11 bases between. The CDR3 has 13 amino acids. The iRepertoire nested amplicon-rescue multiplex PCR amplified TCR alpha and beta CDR3s from RNA. TCRdb itself ran the multiplex PCR reads through MiXCR, one entry per CDR3 protein. The data hold about 400,000 distinct CDR3 sequences, with around 38% observed a single time. This clonotype turned up a few times. Its matching antigen is unknown. The clonotype originates from a human donor with low-grade glioma or glioblastoma, undergoing nonglioma brain surgery, or in good health (not recorded which). The chain joins TRBV4-3 to TRBJ2-1; D unresolved. The sample was glioma tissue, nonneoplastic brain tissue, or PBMCs (not recorded which). CDR3 DNA: TGCGCCAGCAGCCAAATAAGAGGTGGTGAGCAGTTCTTC. This gives the protein CASSQIRGGEQFF.